This TCR beta chain was identified in a study of beta chain features in type 1 diabetes (dated by TCRdb to the late 2010s). Looking at the study overall: Mean age, gender distribution, total cell number and subset yield were not different between patients and healthy donors. Regulatory and stem cell-like memory subsets were obtained from only 8 patients and about eight healthy donors, while naive and central memory subsets were obtained from all 30 or so donors. In the study, TCRB repertoires of sorted circulating CD4+ T cell subsets from recently diagnosed type 1 diabetes patients were compared with those of matched healthy donors. Across all samples, almost 110 million sorted cells were examined, and cell number per subset correlated strongly with RNA yield. What the authors observed across the whole study: A moderate but significant shortening of TCRB CDR3 length was observed in type 1 diabetes patients in all four CD4+ subsets. HLA sub-analyses involved small numbers of individuals, so any influence of HLA type on TCRB rearrangement remained unresolved. At VDJ recombination sites, patients with type 1 diabetes made fewer insertions and deleted more nucleotides, a pattern implying thymic rearrangement abnormalities. Sequencing cDNA rather than genomic DNA could over-represent highly expressing activated cells, although activation and CD3 levels did not differ between groups. The naive, central memory and regulatory TCRB repertoires appeared to resemble one another more closely among patients than among healthy donors. PCR might favor shorter templates, but patient and control samples were amplified and corrected together, so any skew would affect both groups equally.

In its sample, this clone was seen a few times. Its antigen is unknown. Base qualities are missing; no much larger clone stands one base away. A single peripheral blood draw of 90 to 150 mL on average was collected from each donor into heparinised tubes. A BD FACSAria II was used to sort naive, central memory, regulatory and stem cell-like memory CD4+ T cells with a panel that included CD45RO, CCR7, CD25, CD127, CD95 and CD27. A purity above 98% was achieved for all sorted populations. PBMCs were isolated right away by Lymphoprep density gradient centrifugation and were stained directly, without culture. To minimize batch effects, samples were stained and sorted in pairs, one healthy donor with one patient per experiment. The High Capacity cDNA Reverse Transcription Kit was used to reverse transcribe all of the isolated RNA, meaning that expressed TCRB transcripts were what got sequenced. Deep immunoSEQ sequencing was applied to naive, central memory and regulatory T cell samples, giving an average of roughly 3.5 million total reads per sample. After sorted cells were lysed in RLT buffer, RNA was extracted with DNase-treated RNeasy Micro or Mini kits, with the choice depending on cell number. Each cell subset was processed separately to prevent cross-contamination, with patient and healthy donor samples processed together. The immunoSEQ multiplex PCR was used to amplify TCRB sequences from cDNA, yielding 87-bp fragments that span the CDR3 region. Sequencing of the amplicons was done on the Illumina HiSeq platform. Regarding the original processing steps: Synthetic template baselines were used to correct PCR bias computationally, reads within Hamming distance 2 were collapsed together, and singletons that could not be merged were discarded. Reads were aligned to IMGT to assign V, D and J genes, CDR3 length, and insertions or deletions at six rearrangement sites. Clonotype counts were normalized to sorted cell number within each subset before computing true diversity and Gini coefficients with the tcR R package. The overlap coefficient, calculated on TCRB nucleotide sequences, was used to measure repertoire sharing. TCRdb took over this immuneACCESS table, retaining in-frame rearrangements with V and J assigned. Such tables are incomplete; in checked studies, under half of the missing clones stem from an unresolved V gene, and the remainder is unexplained. The DNA was the basis for D and trimming; V, J and clone size are from that table. Here the sample has nearly 350,000 clones; 8% occur a single time. The top ten clonotypes cover around 0.45% of the sample.

This TCR derives from a woman aged 18 to 35 in good health. The sample taken for sequencing was central memory CD4+ T cells from blood.

The nucleotide sequence is given as TGTGCCAGCAGCCAAGCAACCCAGCCCGGCGGGAGTAGGGAGACCCAGTACTTC. This codes for CASSQATQPGGSRETQYF. This chain is built from TRBV4-2 and TRBJ2-5, with 7 bases aligning to TRBD2. Trimming removed 1 base from V and 5 bases from J; the gene matches leave 16 bases unexplained. Including the terminal cysteine and phenylalanine, the CDR3 comprises 18 residues. The retained sequence is limited to the CDR3, 54 bases, with the frame set at the first base. Looking up the germline V gene yields CDR1 LGHNA and CDR2 YNFKEQ.